The 25 T cell receptor beta chains below all came from one sample that was sequenced in a study of blood T cell repertoires in COVID-19. Sequencing used immunoSEQ multiplex PCR; TCRdb keeps in-frame clones, though not all of them. Of a few hundred thousand clones in the sample, about 86% are singletons; the top ten hold roughly 6.2%. Sequenced material: peripheral blood. These TCRs come from a man in his sixties who had recovered from COVID-19.

The chain couples TRBV4-2 to TRBJ1-3; D possibly corresponds to TRBD1 (6 bases). Per the germline V gene, CDR1 is LGHNA and CDR2 is YNFKEQ. CDR3 length: 15 amino acids. V gave up 0 bases and J gave up 4 bases, with 10 bases separating them. The CDR3 loop is CASSQESTGGNTIYF. In DNA, the CDR3 is TGTGCCAGCAGCCAAGAGTCGACAGGAGGAAACACCATATATTTT.

J is TRBJ2-7 and V is TRBV4-2, with TRBD2 identical over 8 bases. Germline loops: CDR1 LGHNA, CDR2 YNFKEQ. The V and J ends lost 2 bases and 5 bases, in that order; junction bases with no gene match: 20. This CDR3 comprises 19 residues. The CDR3 DNA sequence: TGTGCCAGCAGCCAAACGGGGGGGGTTGGGGCTAGCGGGTGGAACGAGCAGTACTTC. The encoded protein is CASSQTGGVGASGWNEQYF.

This sequence joins TRBV7-6 and TRBJ1-2, with D unresolved. This CDR3 is built from 16 residues. Germline CDR1 SGHVS, CDR2 FNYEAQ. V lost 2 bases and J 4 bases, leaving 17 bases between the germline ends. CDR3 loop: CASSLQPGQVGYGYTF. The CDR3 region has the DNA TGTGCCAGCAGCTTACAGCCTGGGCAAGTCGGCTATGGCTACACCTTC.

This chain links TRBV7-3 with TRBJ2-7; D is possibly TRBD1 (5 bases). The CDR3 consists of 15 residues. Germline lookup yields CDR1 SGHTA and CDR2 FQGTGA. Trimming pared 2 bases from V and 3 bases from J, leaving 14 bases between. CDR3 sequence reads: CASSLQGAQIYEQYF. The CDR3 DNA is TGTGCCAGCAGCTTACAAGGGGCGCAGATCTACGAGCAGTACTTC.

V is TRBV5-4 and J is TRBJ2-1, with 8 bases lining up with TRBD2. Looked up from germline, CDR1 is SGHNT and CDR2 is YYREEE (reference sequence). Unmatched junction bases numbered 7, after V lost 4 bases and J lost 7 bases. This CDR3 is 14 amino acids long. The CDR3: CASSVTGTRNEQFF. The CDR3 nucleotides read TGTGCCAGCAGCGTAACCGGGACTAGGAATGAGCAGTTCTTC.

The chain joins TRBV7-2 to TRBJ1-1; TRBD1 aligns across 7 bases. V dropped 4 bases and J dropped 2; count of bases not matched to a gene: 7. The CDR3 has 15 residues. Looked up from germline, CDR1 is SGHTA and CDR2 is FQGNSA. The CDR3 nucleotides read TGTGCCAGCAGCTCCGGACAGGCCAGCAACACTGAAGCTTTCTTT. As protein: CASSSGQASNTEAFF.

The chain employs TRBV7-3 and TRBJ2-3, with D possibly TRBD2 on 5 matching bases. V lost 3 bases and J lost 4, with 8 bases in between. This CDR3 contains 13 residues. Per the germline V gene, CDR1 is SGHTA and CDR2 is FQGTGA. The chain's CDR3 is CASSFRGSDTQYF. The DNA of the CDR3 is TGTGCCAGCAGCTTTCGAGGGTCAGATACGCAGTATTTT.

The chain couples TRBV11-2 to TRBJ2-7; D not certain. CDR1 is SGHAT, CDR2 FQNNGV, per germline. The V and J ends lost 1 base and 2 bases respectively, with 6 bases between them. The CDR3 length is 13 residues. CDR3 in DNA: TGTGCCAGCAGCTTAGTTCCAACCTACGAGCAGTACTTC. Translating gives CASSLVPTYEQYF.

The J gene is TRBJ2-3, the V gene TRBV11-3; D is perhaps TRBD2 (5 bases). V was trimmed by 5 bases and J by 0 bases, leaving 9 bases between them. This CDR3 has 14 amino acids. CDR1 is SGHNT, CDR2 YENEEA, per germline. The DNA of the CDR3 is TGTGCCAGCAGCCCGGGGTACAGCACAGATACGCAGTATTTT. Translated, it gives CASSPGYSTDTQYF.

The chain links TRBV18 to TRBJ1-6; 8 bases map to TRBD1. V trimming: 4 bases; J trimming: 8 bases; junction bases outside the gene matches: 4. Looked up from germline, CDR1 is KGHSH and CDR2 is LQKENI. This CDR3 region has 14 residues. CDR3 loop: CASSLGQDYSPLHF. The CDR3 DNA sequence: TGTGCCAGCTCACTGGGACAGGATTATTCACCCCTCCACTTT.

The chain combines TRBV7-3 with TRBJ2-2; weak D call: TRBD1 (5 bases). V lost 2 bases and J 7 bases, leaving 11 bases between the germline ends. The CDR3 has 14 amino acids. Germline CDR1 and CDR2: SGHTA and FQGTGA. CDR3 protein: CASSLRTPGGELFF. The CDR3, as DNA: TGTGCCAGCAGCTTACGGACACCCGGCGGGGAGCTGTTTTTT.

The chain is built from TRBV4-1 and TRBJ2-7; D may be TRBD2 (6 bases). Trimming cost V 4 bases and J 5 bases, with 12 bases left between them. There are 13 residues in the CDR3. Germline lookup yields CDR1 MGHRA and CDR2 YSYEKL. The CDR3 protein is CASSRDPGDEQYF. The DNA of the CDR3 is TGCGCCAGCAGCCGGGACCCGGGGGACGAGCAGTACTTC.

The chain recombines TRBV2 with TRBJ2-1; D not resolved. The CDR3 runs 10 residues. The V gene's germline CDR1 is SNHLY and CDR2 FYNNEI. V lost 6 bases to trimming and J lost 13 bases, with 10 bases between them. The CDR3 sequence: CASSLRFQFF. CDR3 nucleotides: TGTGCCAGCAGCCTGCGGTTTCAGTTCTTC.

The chain joins TRBV27 to TRBJ2-1, with TRBD2 identical over 11 bases. The V gene end was trimmed by 6 bases and the J gene end by 8 bases; junction bases not matched to a gene: 12. CDR1 MNHEY and CDR2 SMNVEV come from the germline V gene (reference sequence). CDR3 length: 16 residues. The CDR3 protein is CASRDLKTSGAYEQFF. In DNA, the CDR3 is TGTGCCAGCAGGGACCTCAAGACTAGCGGGGCGTATGAGCAGTTCTTC.

The rearrangement links TRBV27 to TRBJ2-2, with 8 bases aligning to TRBD2. J was trimmed by 7 bases and V by 5 bases; bases with no gene match: 21. The CDR3 runs to 19 residues. Germline assignment: CDR1 MNHEY and CDR2 SMNVEV (reference sequence). The CDR3 sequence: CASSHSGSGGPRSGGELFF. CDR3 sequence (DNA): TGTGCCAGCAGTCATTCCGGGTCGGGAGGGCCTCGTAGCGGCGGGGAGCTGTTTTTT.

CDR3 loop: CASRVTGVSTDTQYF. The CDR3 DNA is TGTGCCAGCAGAGTGACAGGGGTTAGCACAGATACGCAGTATTTT. The chain uses TRBV6-5 and TRBJ2-3, with 8 bases identical to TRBD1. Per the germline V gene, CDR1 is MNHEY and CDR2 is SVGAGI. The trim removed 6 bases at V and 0 bases at J, leaving 5 bases unmatched. This CDR3 is 15 amino acids long.

A single count supports this clone. The chain combines TRBV6-1 with TRBJ1-5; 7 nucleotides align to TRBD1. From germline, CDR1 is MNHNS and CDR2 SASEGT. The CDR3 extends over 14 amino acids. The V and J ends lost 2 bases and 6 bases, in that order; junction bases with no gene match: 4. CDR3 nucleotides: TGTGCCAGCAGTGAACAGGGGGGAGGTCAGCCCCAGCATTTT. Amino acid sequence: CASSEQGGGQPQHF.

V gene TRBV19 combines with J gene TRBJ1-2; 9 bases are a match to TRBD1. This CDR3 has 13 amino acids. Germline lookup yields CDR1 LNHDA and CDR2 SQIVND (reference sequence). V trimming: 5 bases; J trimming: 8 bases; junction bases outside the gene matches: 6. Written as DNA, the CDR3 is TGTGCCAGTAGTCAACAGGGGGCGCAGGGCTACACCTTC. Amino acid sequence: CASSQQGAQGYTF.

The chain is built from TRBV27 and TRBJ2-7; tentative D call: TRBD2 (5 bases). The CDR3 length is 13 residues. Germline CDR1 reads MNHEY; CDR2 reads SMNVEV (reference sequence). The V gene lost 6 bases and the J gene lost 9 bases, with 18 bases spanning the gap. Written as DNA, the CDR3 is TGTGCCAGCAGCCCCGAGTTCGACGAGGGGCAGTACTTC. Translating it yields CASSPEFDEGQYF.

The chain links TRBV28 to TRBJ1-2; 8 bases agree with TRBD1. Germline loops: CDR1 MDHEN, CDR2 SYDVKM. Trimming cost V 6 bases and J 3 bases; bases outside gene matches: 6. This CDR3 region has 14 residues. The CDR3 bases are TGTGCCAGCAGCGGCAGGACAGGGCACTATGGCTACACCTTC. It is translated as CASSGRTGHYGYTF.

The chain employs TRBV7-9 and TRBJ1-3; D uncertain. The germline CDR1 and CDR2 sequences are SEHNR and FQNEAQ (reference sequence). CDR3 length: 12 residues. Trimming stripped 11 bases from V and 4 bases from J, with 12 bases between. CDR3 residues: CAAPGGGNTIYF. The CDR3 nucleotides are TGTGCCGCCCCGGGTGGCGGAAACACCATATATTTT.

The genes are TRBV6-5 and TRBJ1-5, with TRBD1 as a possible D gene (6 bases). V was cut by 6 bases and J by 3 bases, with 12 bases left in between. The CDR3 is 14 residues long. Germline V lookup: CDR1 MNHEY, CDR2 SVGAGI. The CDR3 loop is CASSPQGDNQPQHF. The DNA for the CDR3 is TGTGCCAGCAGCCCACAGGGCGACAATCAGCCCCAGCATTTT.

The chain combines TRBV5-1 with TRBJ2-7; TRBD2 might be the D (7 bases). This CDR3 is built from 14 residues. The germline CDR1 and CDR2 sequences are SGHRS and YFSETQ. Trimming pared 4 bases from V and 0 bases from J, leaving 11 bases between. CDR3: CASSGGDNSYEQYF. CDR3 bases: TGCGCCAGCAGCGGGGGGGACAACTCCTACGAGCAGTACTTC.

CDR3 coding DNA: TGTGCCAGCAGTCTACAGGGGAGAGGAGATACGCAGTATTTT. It yields the protein CASSLQGRGDTQYF. The rearrangement uses TRBV27 and TRBJ2-3; 7 nucleotides match TRBD1. V lost 5 bases, J lost 5 bases, and 7 bases stayed unmatched. Germline lookup yields CDR1 MNHEY and CDR2 SMNVEV (reference sequence). The CDR3 spans 14 residues.

The genes are TRBV10-3 and TRBJ2-1; 8 bases match TRBD2. Trimming cost V 7 bases and J 8 bases; bases outside gene matches: 4. The length of the CDR3 is 12 residues. Germline V gives CDR1 ENHRY, CDR2 SYGVKD. This chain's CDR3 is CAITGAGDEQFF. In nucleotides, the CDR3 is TGTGCCATCACGGGAGCGGGGGATGAGCAGTTCTTC.